What follows are 27 T cell receptor beta chains derived from one specimen sequenced in a study of identical twins listed by TCRdb under 2016. Library prep was done by 5' RACE. The run used an Illumina HiSeq 2000. TCRdb handled the public reads itself, with Q25 trimming in fastp and clone calling in MiXCR, and kept productive beta chains. When rows share a CDR3 protein, they turn into one entry using the most common DNA and genes. Counted in this sample were under 300,000 distinct CDR3 sequences; around 15% of them appeared once. The top ten clonotypes cover about 9% of the sample. The sequencing sample was made of memory (CD45RO+) T cells sorted from blood. The cell subset or site label here, explained by the study, means: CD45RO+ enriched T cells. The receptors originated from a young woman in good health.

The sample holds many counts of this clonotype. The chain employs TRBV10-3 and TRBJ1-2; tentative D call: TRBD1 (6 bases). V gave up 9 bases and J gave up 5 bases, with 13 bases separating them. CDR3 length: 12 amino acids. The germline CDR1 and CDR2 sequences are ENHRY and SYGVKD. The CDR3 is CAINRDRYGYTF. CDR3 DNA: TGTGCCATAAACAGGGATCGGTATGGCTACACCTTC.

The chain couples TRBV12-3 or TRBV12-4 to TRBJ1-2, with D unclear. Trimming took off 3 bases at V and 4 bases at J, with 12 bases between the two ends. The CDR3 consists of 14 residues. The DNA of the CDR3 is TGTGCCAGCAGTTTTCACCCAGCCGTCTATGGCTACACCTTC. Translation gives CASSFHPAVYGYTF.

V is TRBV30 and J is TRBJ2-7; no reliable D call. V was clipped by 0 bases and J by 3 bases, with 6 bases between them. This CDR3 region has 12 residues. Germline CDR1 and CDR2: GTSNPN and SVGIG (reference sequence). The CDR3 region has the DNA TGTGCCTGGAGTGTAATGGGCTACGAGCAGTACTTC. Its translation: CAWSVMGYEQYF.

This chain uses TRBV4-2 with TRBJ2-1, with D unresolved. V gave up 4 bases and J gave up 4 bases, with 11 bases separating them. This CDR3 spans 14 amino acids. Germline V gives CDR1 LGHNA, CDR2 YNFKEQ. Written as DNA, the CDR3 is TGTGCCAGCAGCCCCCCTTCGCGGTACAATGAGCAGTTCTTC. It translates to CASSPPSRYNEQFF.

The chain links TRBV5-1 to TRBJ1-5; weak D call: TRBD1 (6 bases). Germline V gene lookup returns CDR1 SGHRS and CDR2 YFSETQ. This CDR3 is built from 13 residues. V was pared by 4 bases and J by 5 bases, with 10 bases between. CDR3 residues: CASSPQGDQPQHF. DNA of the CDR3: TGCGCCAGCAGCCCACAGGGTGATCAGCCCCAGCATTTT.

This clonotype was counted only a few times. The chain couples TRBV7-8 to TRBJ2-7, with 7 bases fitting TRBD1. With 2 bases clipped from V and 4 bases from J, the junction kept 5 bases outside the gene matches. CDR1 SGHVS and CDR2 FQNEAQ come from the germline V gene. The CDR3 is made up of 14 amino acids. The CDR3 DNA reads TGTGCCAGCAGCTTACGGGACAGAGTTTACGAGCAGTACTTC. Translating it yields CASSLRDRVYEQYF. Looking up the rest from reference TRBV7-8 and TRBJ2-7 gives the full variable domain: GAGVSQSPRYKVAKRGQDVALRCDPISGHVSLFWYQQALGQGPEFLTYFQNEAQLDKSGLPSDRFFAERPEGSVSTLKIQRTQQEDSAVYLCASSLRDRVYEQYFGPGTRLTVT.

In this sample, this clonotype turned up a few times. The V and J genes are TRBV6-1 and TRBJ2-1; D is undetermined. The CDR3 length is 14 residues. The V end was cut by 2 bases, the J end by 5 bases, with 10 bases between. Germline V CDR1 and CDR2: MNHNS, SASEGT. This CDR3 is CASSERPGHNEQFF. The CDR3 DNA is TGTGCCAGCAGTGAACGCCCAGGCCACAATGAGCAGTTCTTC.

This clonotype was recorded a few times. V is TRBV11-2 and J is TRBJ2-1; D is perhaps TRBD2 (5 bases). This CDR3 spans 15 amino acids. V lost 5 bases, J lost 0 bases, and 11 bases lay in between. Germline V gene lookup returns CDR1 SGHAT and CDR2 FQNNGV. The CDR3 DNA follows: TGTGCCAGCAGCCCTAGCTTCGACTCCTACAATGAGCAGTTCTTC. Protein sequence: CASSPSFDSYNEQFF.

CDR3 nucleotide sequence: TGTGCCAGCAGGGCCTTCGCGGGAGATCATTACGAGCAGTACTTC. It translates to CASRAFAGDHYEQYF. The chain uses TRBV6-1 and TRBJ2-7; 7 nucleotides align to TRBD2. In germline, CDR1 is MNHNS, CDR2 SASEGT. The CDR3 length is 15 residues. V dropped 6 bases and J dropped 4; count of bases not matched to a gene: 12.

This clonotype has ten or more counts. V gene TRBV6-5 combines with J gene TRBJ1-6; no reliable D call. Deletions cut 1 base from V and 0 bases from J, with 13 bases between. Germline CDR1 is MNHEY and CDR2 is SVGAGI. The CDR3 runs 18 residues. The CDR3 is CASSYFLGRSSYNSPLHF. Here the CDR3 DNA reads TGTGCCAGCAGTTACTTTTTAGGAAGGAGCTCCTATAATTCACCCCTCCACTTT.

This chain links TRBV6-1 with TRBJ1-1; D is unresolved. CDR1 is MNHNS, CDR2 SASEGT, per germline. V was clipped by 6 bases and J by 6 bases, with 17 bases between them. The CDR3 contains 14 residues. The CDR3 DNA reads as TGTGCCAGCAGCGTGCCCAACCTGACACCTGAAGCTTTCTTT. Translation: CASSVPNLTPEAFF.

The table lists this clonotype with a few counts. The rearrangement links TRBV7-9 to TRBJ2-1; D possibly matches TRBD1 or TRBD2 (5 bases each). The CDR3 spans 15 residues. Trimming shortened V by 1 base and J by 4 bases, and 11 bases separated the two germline ends. CDR1 is SEHNR and CDR2 is FQNEAQ in the germline V gene (reference sequence). CDR3 loop: CASSLEGRRYNEQFF. In DNA, the CDR3 is TGTGCCAGCAGCTTAGAGGGACGCCGATACAATGAGCAGTTCTTC.

This clonotype was seen at least ten times. The rearrangement links TRBV12-3 or TRBV12-4 to TRBJ1-3; D ambiguous. The V and J ends lost 7 bases and 7 bases respectively, with 14 bases between them. This CDR3 region has 13 residues. The CDR3 region is CASTSQRVNTIYF. The CDR3 DNA is TGTGCCAGCACCTCCCAGAGGGTGAACACCATATATTTT.

This clonotype was recorded at least ten times. The chain joins TRBV20-1 to TRBJ2-1, with 8 bases that match TRBD2. The CDR3 sequence is 17 residues long. V dropped 1 base and J dropped 0; count of bases not matched to a gene: 8. The germline CDR1 and CDR2 sequences are DFQATT and SNEGSKA (reference sequence). The CDR3 region is CSARVGGGRTSYNEQFF. CDR3 bases: TGCAGTGCTAGAGTTGGAGGCGGGAGGACCTCCTACAATGAGCAGTTCTTC.

The V and J genes are TRBV2 and TRBJ1-5; the match to TRBD1 covers 10 bases. V gave up 8 bases and J gave up 6 bases; unmatched junction bases: 4. CDR1 and CDR2 (germline): SNHLY, FYNNEI. The CDR3 runs 13 residues. The CDR3 loop reads CASGTGVSQPQHF. CDR3 in DNA: TGTGCCAGCGGGACAGGGGTATCTCAGCCCCAGCATTTT.

The chain uses TRBV11-2 and TRBJ2-1, with TRBD2 matching 9 bases. This CDR3 comprises 16 residues. Germline assignment: CDR1 SGHAT and CDR2 FQNNGV. Losses at the gene ends were 5 bases for V and 8 bases for J; bases not matched to a gene: 13. The DNA of the CDR3 is TGTGCCAGCAGCCCCCGAGGGAGCGGGAGGTCGGATGAGCAGTTCTTC. The encoded protein is CASSPRGSGRSDEQFF. The variable domain in full, with the rest retrieved from reference TRBV11-2 and TRBJ2-1, is EAGVAQSPRYKIIEKRQSVAFWCNPISGHATLYWYQQILGQGPKLLIQFQNNGVVDDSQLPKDRFSAERLKGVDSTLKIQPAKLEDSAVYLCASSPRGSGRSDEQFFGPGTRLTVL.

The genes are TRBV10-3 and TRBJ1-1; TRBD1 might be the D (6 bases). Germline loops: CDR1 ENHRY, CDR2 SYGVKD. The CDR3 runs to 15 residues. V was cut by 6 bases and J by 7 bases, with 21 bases left in between. CDR3 residues: CAISLNRVPLGEAFF. In DNA form, the CDR3 reads TGTGCCATCAGCCTGAACAGGGTTCCTTTGGGTGAAGCTTTCTTT.

CDR3 nucleotide sequence: TGTGCCAGCAGCGAGGGGGGGGGCACAGATACGCAGTATTTT. Its translation is CASSEGGGTDTQYF. The chain uses TRBV9 and TRBJ2-3, with D maybe TRBD2 (7 bases). Between the trimmed V and J ends, which lost 3 bases and 1 base, there was a span of 9 bases. In germline, CDR1 is SGDLS, CDR2 YYNGEE. CDR3 size: 14 residues.

The chain couples TRBV7-2 to TRBJ2-5, with D perhaps TRBD1 or TRBD2 (5 bases each). The germline CDR1 and CDR2 sequences are SGHTA and FQGNSA. The germline V and J ends were trimmed by 3 bases and 5 bases, with 19 bases remaining between them. The CDR3 is 16 amino acids. The CDR3: CASSFNYGRDAETQYF. The CDR3 nucleotides are TGTGCCAGCAGCTTCAACTACGGCAGGGACGCGGAGACCCAGTACTTC. Full variable domain (outside the CDR3, taken from reference TRBV7-2 and TRBJ2-5): GAGVSQSPSNKVTEKGKDVELRCDPISGHTALYWYRQSLGQGLEFLIYFQGNSAPDKSGLPSDRFSAERTGGSVSTLTIQRTQQEDSAVYLCASSFNYGRDAETQYFGPGTRLLVL.

This clonotype was recorded at least ten times. The J gene is TRBJ1-2, the V gene TRBV5-1, with no clear D. The CDR3 loop spans 14 amino acids. Trimming removed 2 bases from V and 6 bases from J, with 14 bases in between. CDR1 and CDR2 (germline): SGHRS, YFSETQ. The CDR3 DNA follows: TGCGCCAGCAGCTTCAGTGGTGCTGGAGATGGCTACACCTTC. Translating it yields CASSFSGAGDGYTF.

The rearrangement uses TRBV27 and TRBJ2-7, with D unclear. The CDR3 extends over 15 amino acids. Germline CDR1 is MNHEY and CDR2 is SMNVEV (reference sequence). V was cut by 2 bases and J by 0 bases, with 11 bases left in between. The CDR3, as DNA: TGTGCCAGCAGTTTAATACGGGTGAGCTCCTACGAGCAGTACTTC. This translates into CASSLIRVSSYEQYF.

This clonotype was seen a handful of times. V gene TRBV6-2 or TRBV6-3 combines with J gene TRBJ2-2; 10 bases line up with TRBD1. Germline assignment: CDR1 MNHEY and CDR2 SVGEGT. This CDR3 has 16 amino acids. The V segment lost 6 bases and the J segment 4 bases; nucleotides outside the gene matches: 8. The CDR3 region has the DNA TGTGCCAGCAGCAACGACAGGGGGCTCTCCACCGGGGAGCTGTTTTTT. Translation gives CASSNDRGLSTGELFF.

The rearrangement joins TRBV7-8 to TRBJ2-1; the D gene could be TRBD1 or TRBD2 (5 bases each). V shed 2 bases and J shed 5 bases, with 13 bases lying between them. This CDR3 spans 15 amino acids. The germline gives CDR1 SGHVS, CDR2 FQNEAQ. This CDR3 is CASSLHGALNNEQFF. Written as DNA, the CDR3 is TGTGCCAGCAGCTTACACGGGGCTCTAAACAATGAGCAGTTCTTC.

This clonotype was detected a few times. The rearrangement joins TRBV6-5 to TRBJ2-2, with TRBD2 as a possible D gene (6 bases). The CDR3 sequence is 17 residues long. Germline V gene lookup returns CDR1 MNHEY and CDR2 SVGAGI. Trimming cost V 0 bases and J 8 bases, with 19 bases left between them. CDR3 amino acids: CASSYSLGRGLRGELFF. CDR3 bases: TGTGCCAGCAGTTACTCCTTAGGGCGGGGCCTTAGAGGGGAGCTGTTTTTT.

The chain is built from TRBV5-6 and TRBJ1-2; 8 bases fit TRBD1. J was trimmed by 4 bases and V by 4 bases; bases with no gene match: 6. Germline CDR1 is SGHDT and CDR2 is YYEEEE. The CDR3 is 14 amino acids. This CDR3 is CASSPPDRAYGYTF. The CDR3 DNA sequence: TGTGCCAGCAGCCCTCCGGACAGGGCCTATGGCTACACCTTC.

This clonotype has just a few counts. The chain couples TRBV20-1 to TRBJ2-5, with D unclear. CDR3 size: 13 residues. Germline V gene sequence: CDR1 DFQATT, CDR2 SNEGSKA (reference sequence). V gave up 7 bases and J gave up 5 bases, with 17 bases separating them. The CDR3 DNA follows: TGCAGTGGGAAGCGTCACGACGGGGAGACCCAGTACTTC. Its translation: CSGKRHDGETQYF.

The V and J genes are TRBV5-1 and TRBJ2-3; the D is unclear. CDR1 and CDR2 from the germline V gene are SGHRS and YFSETQ. The CDR3 is 15 amino acids. V lost 0 bases and J lost 2, with 10 bases in between. CDR3 nucleotides: TGCGCCAGCAGCTTGGCCCGGGCATCCACAGATACGCAGTATTTT. It codes for CASSLARASTDTQYF.